The entry below describes one T cell receptor beta chain. Antigen: not known. The repertoire was sequenced with immunoSEQ multiplex PCR; TCRdb's copy has only in-frame clones and lacks some. This table has around 150,000 clones, 75% to 95% appearing once. The sample is drawn from a study of T cell responses to AZD1222 COVID-19 vaccine. The study, taken as a whole, reports: The donors showed a predominance of white British ancestry and of females, with possible underestimation of clonal diversity. Sampling that yielded the repertoires occurred only after the peak T cell response. Among AZD1222 vaccinees, only six or seven were seropositive at baseline. With dominance at 160-218 and 743-854, vaccine-associated CD4 TCRs spanned spike.

The CDR3 has 15 residues. Germline V gene lookup returns CDR1 SGHTS and CDR2 YDEGEE. V lost 1 base and J 3 bases, leaving 13 bases between the germline ends. The sequence was obtained from an adult who received the MenACWY meningococcal vaccine as a control. V gene TRBV5-8 combines with J gene TRBJ2-5; D unclear. The sequenced sample was peripheral blood, obtained 28 days after the second dose of the MenACWY control vaccine. DNA for the CDR3: TGTGCCAGCAGCTTGTCGGCAGGTCACGAAGAGACCCAGTACTTC. This encodes CASSLSAGHEETQYF.